The T cell receptor (beta chain) described here comes from a study of response to subunit inactivated influenza vaccine. This CDR3 is built from 15 residues. In germline, CDR1 is DFQATT, CDR2 SNEGSKA (reference sequence). The V and J ends lost 0 bases and 2 bases respectively, with 13 bases between them. TCRdb reanalysed the RT-PCR reads using MiXCR and keeps one entry per CDR3 protein. Of around 480,000 distinct CDR3 sequences listed, roughly 11% are singletons. This clonotype was seen a few times. The specimen was PBMCs from blood, collected about 6 weeks after vaccination. The chain couples TRBV20-1 to TRBJ1-2; the D gene is possibly TRBD1 (6 bases). This receptor was obtained from a man in his fifties or sixties who received an inactivated influenza vaccine. The DNA for the CDR3 is TGCAGTGCTAGAGAGACAGGAAGAGTGAACTATGGCTACACCTTC. Amino acids: CSARETGRVNYGYTF.